This TCR beta chain was profiled in a study of blood T cell repertoires in COVID-19. Study details: The samples span acute and convalescent COVID-19 from the United States, Italy and Spain. Sample material is recorded as cDNA or gDNA derived from T cells, B-cell-depleted T cells, or PBMCs.

Original processing methods: Reference gene primer amplification gave estimated nucleated cell counts. The table came from immunoSEQ multiplex PCR; TCRdb's copy has only in-frame clones and leaves some out. The V and J calls and clone size were taken over from that table, and D and trimming were inferred from the DNA. The repertoire holds around 46,000 clones, with about 88% as singletons. The CDR3 length is 16 residues. V was pared by 4 bases and J by 0 bases, with 1 base of the junction left unmatched. Germline assignment: CDR1 SGHAT and CDR2 FQNNGV. The chain carries TRBV11-2 and TRBJ2-4, with 12 nucleotides matching TRBD2. The source of this sequence is a man aged 40-50 years with active COVID-19. The material sequenced was peripheral blood. The CDR3 sequence: CASSSGLAGAKNIQYF. CDR3 bases: TGTGCCAGCAGCTCGGGACTAGCGGGAGCCAAAAACATTCAGTACTTC.